Following are 5 T cell receptor beta chains from one sample sequenced in a study of cytomegalovirus exposure and HLA in healthy donors. PCR involved 60 Vbeta and 13 Jbeta primers. Generated by immunoSEQ multiplex PCR, the TCRdb table keeps only in-frame clones and is missing some. The sample has some 160,000 clones; less than 80% are singletons. Material for sequencing was PBMCs. These receptors originate from a middle-aged woman in good health and CMV-seronegative.

This clone was found once. This CDR3 reads CASSILGDNQPQHF. The CDR3 DNA reads as TGTGCCAGTAGTATATTAGGGGACAATCAGCCCCAGCATTTT. This chain links TRBV19 with TRBJ1-5; perhaps TRBD1 as D (5 bases). V was clipped by 2 bases and J by 3 bases, with 8 bases between them. CDR3 length: 14 amino acids. In germline, CDR1 is LNHDA, CDR2 SQIVND (reference sequence). Combining the CDR3 with reference TRBV19 and TRBJ1-5 gives the whole variable domain DGGITQSPKYLFRKEGQNVTLSCEQNLNHDAMYWYRQDPGQGLRLIYYSQIVNDFQKGDIAEGYSVSREKKESFPLTVTSAQKNPTAFYLCASSILGDNQPQHFGDGTRLSIL.

The chain employs TRBV28 and TRBJ2-7; 14 bases agree with TRBD2. The CDR3 contains 15 residues. Germline-derived CDR1 and CDR2 are MDHEN and SYDVKM. Unmatched junction bases numbered 4, after V lost 5 bases and J lost 4 bases. CDR3: CASSGGTSGRYEQYF. CDR3 DNA: TGTGCCAGCAGTGGGGGGACTAGCGGGAGATACGAGCAGTACTTC.

The V and J genes are TRBV27 and TRBJ1-4; TRBD1 might be the D (6 bases). The CDR3 is 15 residues long. Trimming cost V 6 bases and J 0 bases, with 11 bases left between them. Germline CDR1 and CDR2: MNHEY and SMNVEV (reference sequence). CDR3 sequence: CASSRTAATNEKLFF. The CDR3 DNA follows: TGTGCCAGCAGCAGGACAGCCGCAACTAATGAAAAACTGTTTTTT.

This clone has more than one count but fewer than ten. This chain connects TRBV30 to TRBJ1-4; D gene ambiguous. This CDR3 contains 11 residues. V was shortened by 2 bases and J by 10 bases, with 8 bases between the two germline ends. Germline V CDR1 and CDR2: GTSNPN, SVGIG (reference sequence). The CDR3 here is CAWSYPGKLFF. In nucleotides, the CDR3 is TGTGCCTGGAGTTACCCGGGAAAACTGTTTTTT.

The chain is built from TRBV7-3 and TRBJ1-1; 9 nucleotides match TRBD1. The CDR3 is 13 residues long. CDR1 and CDR2 from the germline V gene are SGHTA and FQGTGA. V lost 5 bases, J lost 11 bases, and 9 bases stayed unmatched. The CDR3 DNA reads as TGTGCCAGCAGCCGGACAGGGGCAGAACGCGCTTTCTTT. Amino acid sequence: CASSRTGAERAFF. The variable domain in full, with the rest retrieved from reference TRBV7-3 and TRBJ1-1, is GAGVSQTPSNKVTEKGKYVELRCDPISGHTALYWYRQSLGQGPEFLIYFQGTGAADDSGLPNDRFFAVRPEGSVSTLKIQRTERGDSAVYLCASSRTGAERAFFGQGTRLTVV.